What follows are 31 T cell receptor beta chains derived from one specimen sequenced in a study of vaccination effects on CD4 cells after COVID-19. Prior to sequencing, the ViraFEST assay stimulated PBMC with viral peptide pools, which expanded the antigen-specific CD4+ T cells. Subsequent to approximately 11 days of culture, CD4+ T cells were isolated. Testing of the vaccine recipients showed negative nucleocapsid antibodies and no prior SARS-CoV-2 infection. For these receptors, no antigen is known. The repertoire was sequenced with immunoSEQ multiplex PCR; TCRdb's copy has only in-frame clones and lacks some. The sample consists of around 63,000 clones, around three quarters of them appearing once. The specimen was CD4+ T cells from PBMCs cultured with HCoV-OC43 spike peptides, collected before COVID-19 vaccination. Subset: HCoV-OC43 spike overlapping peptide pool stimulation. All receptors come from a human donor who received a COVID-19 vaccine.

The V and J genes are TRBV7-3 and TRBJ1-1; a possible D gene is TRBD1 (5 bases). Germline CDR1 is SGHTA and CDR2 is FQGTGA. The CDR3 has 15 amino acids. The germline V and J ends were trimmed by 5 bases and 1 base, with 14 bases remaining between them. The chain's CDR3 is CASSPQGVGNTEAFF. The DNA for the CDR3 is TGTGCCAGCAGCCCTCAAGGGGTGGGGAACACTGAAGCTTTCTTT. The whole variable domain, remainder taken from reference TRBV7-3 and TRBJ1-1, is GAGVSQTPSNKVTEKGKYVELRCDPISGHTALYWYRQSLGQGPEFLIYFQGTGAADDSGLPNDRFFAVRPEGSVSTLKIQRTERGDSAVYLCASSPQGVGNTEAFFGQGTRLTVV.

V is TRBV25-1 and J is TRBJ2-3; no clear D. This CDR3 spans 14 amino acids. With 3 bases removed from V and 3 bases from J, the gap between germline ends came to 10 bases. Per germline, CDR1 MGHDK and CDR2 SYGVNS. The CDR3, as DNA: TGTGCCAGCAGTGATGCTTTAGGGACAGATACGCAGTATTTT. Translating gives CASSDALGTDTQYF.

The chain uses TRBV6-4 and TRBJ2-1, with 9 bases matching TRBD2. The V gene's germline CDR1 is MRHNA and CDR2 SNTAGT. After removal of 6 bases from V and 6 bases from J, the junction contained 6 bases not matched to a gene. The CDR3 has 14 residues. The CDR3 bases are TGTGCCAGCAGCGCCGGGACTAGCACCAATGAGCAGTTCTTC. It yields the protein CASSAGTSTNEQFF.

The chain joins TRBV28 to TRBJ2-1; tentative D call: TRBD1 (6 bases). The CDR3 spans 17 residues. Germline CDR1 reads MDHEN; CDR2 reads SYDVKM. Trimming removed 10 bases from V and 0 bases from J, with 22 bases in between. CDR3 DNA sequence: TGTGCCACTCCGCCCGCAGGGGCGGGTAGCTCCTACAATGAGCAGTTCTTC. Its protein is CATPPAGAGSSYNEQFF. Looking up the rest from reference TRBV28 and TRBJ2-1 gives the full variable domain: DVKVTQSSRYLVKRTGEKVFLECVQDMDHENMFWYRQDPGLGLRLIYFSYDVKMKEKGDIPEGYSVSREKKERFSLILESASTNQTSMYLCATPPAGAGSSYNEQFFGPGTRLTVL.

This clone was observed a handful of times. CDR3 region: CASSPQSISGETEAFF. The CDR3 nucleotides read TGTGCCAGCTCACCACAATCAATTTCGGGTGAGACTGAAGCTTTCTTT. The V gene is TRBV18, the J gene TRBJ1-1, with unresolved D. V lost 1 base to trimming and J lost 5 bases, with 17 bases between them. The CDR3 contains 16 residues. Germline values: CDR1 KGHSH, CDR2 LQKENI.

The chain uses TRBV21-1 and TRBJ2-7; TRBD1 is taken as the D call from the table, unchecked against the DNA. TRBV21-1 is a listed pseudogene. The CDR3 spans 16 residues. The CDR3 DNA is TGTGCCAGCAGCAAACGACCTGCGGACAGGGGCAGGGAGCAGTACGTC. Translating it yields CASSKRPADRGREQYV.

The chain joins TRBV21-1 to TRBJ1-5; no check of the table's D call, TRBD1, against the DNA was made. TRBV21-1 is noted as a pseudogene. CDR3 size: 17 residues. CDR3 loop: CASSKVLQGRSNQPQHF. CDR3 coding DNA: TGTGCCAGCAGCAAAGTATTGCAGGGAAGAAGCAATCAGCCCCAGCATTTT.

The chain joins TRBV5-1 to TRBJ2-3; TRBD1 agrees at 12 bases. With 5 bases clipped from V and 5 bases from J, the junction kept 9 bases outside the gene matches. Germline V CDR1 and CDR2: SGHRS, YFSETQ. This CDR3 region has 16 residues. CDR3 sequence reads: CASSPGGDRGQDTQYF. The CDR3 DNA reads TGCGCCAGCAGTCCTGGGGGGGACAGGGGGCAAGATACGCAGTATTTT.

The genes are TRBV28 and TRBJ1-2; 9 bases match TRBD1. The CDR3 loop spans 14 amino acids. Germline-derived CDR1 and CDR2 are MDHEN and SYDVKM. V lost 6 bases to trimming and J lost 0 bases; unmatched junction nucleotides: 2. Written as DNA, the CDR3 is TGTGCCAGCAGAACAGGGGGCACTAACTATGGCTACACCTTC. It encodes CASRTGGTNYGYTF.

This clone was counted between two and nine times. This sequence joins TRBV24-1 and TRBJ2-7; no clear D. The germline gives CDR1 KGHDR, CDR2 SFDVKD. The CDR3 length is 10 residues. With 4 bases removed from V and 7 bases from J, the gap between germline ends came to 4 bases. The CDR3 sequence is CATSDREQYV. CDR3 nucleotide sequence: TGTGCCACCAGTGACAGGGAGCAGTACGTC.

This chain uses TRBV19 with TRBJ2-1; no definite D call. The CDR3 has 16 residues. Germline assignment: CDR1 LNHDA and CDR2 SQIVND (reference sequence). Trimming removed 3 bases from V and 9 bases from J, with 21 bases in between. DNA of the CDR3: TGTGCCAGTAGTATTCCCGCAGACTTCGGCCGGGTTGAGCAGTTCTTC. It yields the protein CASSIPADFGRVEQFF.

This rearrangement joins TRBV7-9 to TRBJ2-3; D is perhaps TRBD2 (6 bases). Trimming removed 5 bases from V and 2 bases from J, with 17 bases in between. The CDR3 sequence is 16 residues long. Germline lookup yields CDR1 SEHNR and CDR2 FQNEAQ (reference sequence). CDR3 sequence reads: CASSSRGTLVTDTQYF. The CDR3 bases are TGTGCCAGCAGCAGCCGGGGGACCTTAGTCACAGATACGCAGTATTTT. Supplemented by reference TRBV7-9 and TRBJ2-3, the full variable domain reads DTGVSQNPRHKITKRGQNVTFRCDPISEHNRLYWYRQTLGQGPEFLTYFQNEAQLEKSRLLSDRFSAERPKGSFSTLEIQRTEQGDSAMYLCASSSRGTLVTDTQYFGPGTRLTVL.

The chain links TRBV3-1 (or the pseudogene TRBV3-2) to TRBJ2-5; 11 bases are a match to TRBD2. Germline V CDR1 and CDR2: LGHDT, YNNKEL (reference sequence). V dropped 4 bases and J dropped 4; count of bases not matched to a gene: 11. The CDR3 consists of 17 residues. The CDR3 bases are TGTGCCAGCAGCCGCCCCCAAGGACTAGCGGGTCTAGAGACCCAGTACTTC. Protein: CASSRPQGLAGLETQYF.

The J gene is TRBJ1-3, the V gene TRBV28; D remains ambiguous. The germline V gene has CDR1 MDHEN and CDR2 SYDVKM. V was pared by 2 bases and J by 0 bases, with 5 bases between. CDR3 length equals 14 residues. The CDR3 region has the DNA TGTGCCAGCAGTTTAAGACCCTCTGGAAACACCATATATTTT. The encoded protein is CASSLRPSGNTIYF.

V and J are TRBV5-6 and TRBJ1-4; D unclear. The V gene lost 1 base and the J gene lost 4 bases, with 8 bases spanning the gap. Per the germline V gene, CDR1 is SGHDT and CDR2 is YYEEEE. The CDR3 runs to 14 residues. CDR3 nucleotides: TGTGCCAGCAGCTTGTGGCCAGTTAATGAAAAACTGTTTTTT. Translation gives CASSLWPVNEKLFF.

This clone was counted a single time. V is TRBV6-6 and J is TRBJ1-5; a weak D match, TRBD1 (5 bases). V gave up 2 bases and J gave up 2 bases, with 10 bases separating them. The CDR3 is 15 residues long. CDR1 is MNHNY and CDR2 is SVGAGI in the germline V gene (reference sequence). CDR3 coding DNA: TGTGCCAGCAGTTACGTAAGGGGCGGCAATCAGCCCCAGCATTTT. Translation gives CASSYVRGGNQPQHF.

This clone showed up just a few times. As DNA, the CDR3 is TGTGCCAGCAGCCTCCGGGACAGGGCAGGCACTGAAGCTTTCTTT. Protein sequence: CASSLRDRAGTEAFF. The J gene is TRBJ1-1, the V gene TRBV3-1 (or the pseudogene TRBV3-2); 9 positions agree with TRBD1. Losses at the gene ends were 4 bases for V and 4 bases for J; bases not matched to a gene: 7. The germline V gene encodes CDR1 LGHDT and CDR2 YNNKEL (reference sequence). The CDR3 runs to 15 residues.

This clone was counted between two and nine times. The gene calls are TRBV10-3 and TRBJ2-5; D might be TRBD2 (5 bases). The length of the CDR3 is 13 residues. Germline V lookup: CDR1 ENHRY, CDR2 SYGVKD. The germline V and J ends were trimmed by 3 bases and 11 bases, with 16 bases remaining between them. Here the CDR3 reads CAISDRSSMGQYF. CDR3 nucleotide sequence: TGTGCCATCAGTGATAGGTCTAGCATGGGGCAGTACTTC.

The CDR3 loop is CASSSAGRNYGYTF. The DNA of the CDR3 is TGTGCCAGCAGTTCAGCGGGACGAAACTATGGCTACACCTTC. The chain combines TRBV27 with TRBJ1-2; perhaps TRBD1 as D (5 bases). CDR1 is MNHEY, CDR2 SMNVEV, per germline (reference sequence). CDR3 size: 14 residues. The V end was cut by 4 bases, the J end by 2 bases, with 11 bases between.

The rearrangement joins TRBV27 to TRBJ2-2, with D tentatively TRBD2 (5 bases). CDR3 length: 15 residues. The V and J ends lost 6 bases and 4 bases respectively, with 15 bases between them. Germline V gives CDR1 MNHEY, CDR2 SMNVEV (reference sequence). The CDR3 loop reads CASSPRGLGTGELFF. In DNA form, the CDR3 reads TGTGCCAGCAGCCCACGGGGTCTCGGCACCGGGGAGCTGTTTTTT.

This sequence joins TRBV6-2 or TRBV6-3 and TRBJ2-3; D call uncertain. The V end was cut by 5 bases, the J end by 3 bases, with 12 bases between. There are 14 residues in the CDR3. Germline CDR1 is MNHEY and CDR2 is SVGEGT. CDR3 loop: CASSSRVQTDTQYF. CDR3 DNA sequence: TGTGCCAGCAGTAGCCGTGTGCAGACAGATACGCAGTATTTT.

Only a few counts were recorded for this clone. The chain recombines TRBV7-8 with TRBJ1-2; 11 bases match TRBD1. Germline V gene sequence: CDR1 SGHVS, CDR2 FQNEAQ. The trim removed 5 bases at V and 8 bases at J, leaving 10 bases unmatched. The CDR3 covers 15 residues. The CDR3 reads CASSQLGQGAEGYTF. CDR3 sequence (DNA): TGTGCCAGCAGCCAACTCGGACAGGGGGCGGAGGGCTACACCTTC.

In DNA, the CDR3 is TGTGCCAGCGGGACTTCCACAAATCAGCCCCAGCATTTT. It yields the protein CASGTSTNQPQHF. The V and J genes are TRBV2 and TRBJ1-5, with D perhaps matching TRBD1 (5 bases). The CDR3 runs 13 residues. V was clipped by 8 bases and J by 4 bases, with 12 bases between them. Germline V gene data show CDR1 as SNHLY and CDR2 as FYNNEI.

This chain joins TRBV7-8 and TRBJ1-1; unclear D gene. This CDR3 has 14 amino acids. In germline, CDR1 is SGHVS, CDR2 FQNEAQ. The V and J ends lost 0 bases and 5 bases respectively, with 10 bases between them. Here the CDR3 reads CASSLALMGTEAFF. The CDR3 DNA is TGTGCCAGCAGCTTAGCGCTTATGGGTACTGAAGCTTTCTTT.

This chain joins TRBV27 and TRBJ1-2, with D tentatively TRBD1 (6 bases). The CDR3 contains 14 residues. V lost 2 bases and J 6 bases, leaving 13 bases between the germline ends. Germline loops: CDR1 MNHEY, CDR2 SMNVEV (reference sequence). The CDR3 loop is CASSLRGAQDGYTF. Written as DNA, the CDR3 is TGTGCCAGCAGTTTAAGGGGGGCGCAGGATGGCTACACCTTC.

The rearrangement links TRBV12-3 or TRBV12-4 to TRBJ1-4, with TRBD1 as a possible D gene (5 bases). This CDR3 region has 13 residues. V lost 6 bases and J lost 0, with 5 bases in between. The CDR3 DNA sequence: TGTGCCAGCAGGGGACCAACTAATGAAAAACTGTTTTTT. Protein: CASRGPTNEKLFF.

J is TRBJ2-7 and V is TRBV2; D unresolved. This CDR3 comprises 12 residues. V was clipped by 4 bases and J by 2 bases, with 6 bases between them. Per germline, CDR1 SNHLY and CDR2 FYNNEI. The CDR3 loop reads CASSGLTYEQYV. CDR3 coding DNA: TGTGCCAGCAGTGGACTGACCTACGAGCAGTACGTC.

The CDR3 nucleotides are TGTGCCAGCAGCGTAGTTGGGACTAGCGTCGATGAGCAGTTCTTC. This sequence encodes CASSVVGTSVDEQFF. The rearrangement links TRBV9 to TRBJ2-1, with 10 bases that match TRBD2. The ends lost 0 bases at V and 8 bases at J; junction bases unmatched: 5. CDR1 and CDR2 (germline): SGDLS, YYNGEE. This CDR3 region has 15 residues.

The V call is TRBV6-6, the J call TRBJ2-1; TRBD1 is a possible D gene (5 bases). This CDR3 is 15 amino acids long. V was shortened by 2 bases and J by 4 bases, with 12 bases between the two germline ends. Germline CDR1 and CDR2: MNHNY and SVGAGI (reference sequence). For the CDR3, the DNA is TGTGCCAGCAGTTACCCAGGGTCTCTATACAATGAGCAGTTCTTC. Amino acid sequence: CASSYPGSLYNEQFF.

The J gene is TRBJ1-6, the V gene TRBV9; 8 nucleotides line up with TRBD1. The CDR3 has 17 residues. Germline loops: CDR1 SGDLS, CDR2 YYNGEE. With 3 bases clipped from V and 0 bases from J, the junction kept 5 bases outside the gene matches. In DNA form, the CDR3 reads TGTGCCAGCAGCGCAAGGACAGGGAGCTCCTATAATTCACCCCTCCACTTT. Its protein product is CASSARTGSSYNSPLHF.

In its sample, this clone was seen a few times. This rearrangement joins TRBV15 to TRBJ2-7; 9 bases are shared with TRBD1. CDR1 and CDR2 (germline): LNHNV, YYDKDF (reference sequence). V was clipped by 2 bases and J by 10 bases; unmatched bases: 6. The CDR3 runs to 13 residues. The CDR3 nucleotides are TGTGCCACCAGCAGACTCGGGACAGGGTATCAGTACGTC. As protein: CATSRLGTGYQYV.